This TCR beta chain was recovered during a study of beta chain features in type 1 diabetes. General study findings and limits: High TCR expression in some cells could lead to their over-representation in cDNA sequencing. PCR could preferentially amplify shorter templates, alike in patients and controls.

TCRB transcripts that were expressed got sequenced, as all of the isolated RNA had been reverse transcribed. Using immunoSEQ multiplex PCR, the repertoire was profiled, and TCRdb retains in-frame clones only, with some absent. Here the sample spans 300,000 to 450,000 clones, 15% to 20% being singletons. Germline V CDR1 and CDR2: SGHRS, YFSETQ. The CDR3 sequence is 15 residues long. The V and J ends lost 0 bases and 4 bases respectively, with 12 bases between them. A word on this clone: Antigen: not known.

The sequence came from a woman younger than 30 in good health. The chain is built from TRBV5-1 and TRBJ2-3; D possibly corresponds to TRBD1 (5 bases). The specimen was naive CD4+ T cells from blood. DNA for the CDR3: TGCGCCAGCAGCTTGGGCGGCAGGGCCCCAGATACGCAGTATTTT. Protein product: CASSLGGRAPDTQYF.